What follows are 32 T cell receptor beta chains derived from one specimen sequenced in a study of cytomegalovirus exposure and HLA in healthy donors. The table came from immunoSEQ multiplex PCR; TCRdb's copy has only in-frame clones and leaves some out. This table has about 330,000 clones, 87% appearing once. The sequencing sample was made of PBMCs. The receptors originated from a woman in her twenties or thirties in good health and CMV-seropositive.

This clone occurred once. CDR3 residues: CAWSPRLGSYEQYF. In DNA, the CDR3 is TGTGCCTGGAGCCCTAGGCTAGGGAGCTACGAGCAGTACTTC. The genes are TRBV30 and TRBJ2-7, with D perhaps TRBD2 (5 bases). The CDR3 is made up of 14 amino acids. From germline, CDR1 is GTSNPN and CDR2 SVGIG (reference sequence). Trimming pared 3 bases from V and 3 bases from J, leaving 15 bases between.

J is TRBJ2-1 and V is TRBV6-6; D gene unclear. V shed 0 bases and J shed 5 bases, with 5 bases lying between them. The CDR3 sequence is 13 residues long. The germline CDR1 and CDR2 sequences are MNHNY and SVGAGI (reference sequence). CDR3: CASSYSGNNEQFF. CDR3 DNA: TGTGCCAGCAGTTACTCAGGCAACAATGAGCAGTTCTTC.

This clone was seen once. Other DNA sequences within the sample encode an identical CDR3. The V gene is TRBV27, the J gene TRBJ2-6; D is undetermined. Trimming shortened V by 5 bases and J by 0 bases, and 5 bases separated the two germline ends. Germline V lookup: CDR1 MNHEY, CDR2 SMNVEV (reference sequence). This CDR3 region has 14 residues. CDR3 region: CASSLLSGANVLTF. The CDR3 DNA reads TGTGCCAGCAGTCTACTCTCTGGGGCCAACGTCCTGACTTTC.

The chain combines TRBV7-6 with TRBJ2-3; D call uncertain. V was pared by 8 bases and J by 0 bases, with 12 bases between. The CDR3 spans 14 residues. Germline V CDR1 and CDR2: SGHVS, FNYEAQ. CDR3: CASGVSSSTDTQYF. Here the CDR3 DNA reads TGTGCCAGCGGGGTCTCTTCTAGCACAGATACGCAGTATTTT.

The J gene is TRBJ2-2, the V gene TRBV9; TRBD2 matches 10 bases. J lost 7 bases, V lost 4 bases, and 7 bases had no gene match. Germline V gene sequence: CDR1 SGDLS, CDR2 YYNGEE. The CDR3 is made up of 15 amino acids. The CDR3 DNA is TGTGCCAGCAGCCTCCTAGCGGGAGATCACGGGGAGCTGTTTTTT. It is translated as CASSLLAGDHGELFF.

This clone has only a few counts. V gene TRBV10-3 combines with J gene TRBJ1-1; 9 bases are shared with TRBD1. The V segment lost 2 bases and the J segment 1 base; nucleotides outside the gene matches: 2. From germline, CDR1 is ENHRY and CDR2 SYGVKD. CDR3 length: 15 amino acids. Here the CDR3 DNA reads TGTGCCATCAGTGAGCCGGGACAGGGGAACACTGAAGCTTTCTTT. Its translation is CAISEPGQGNTEAFF.

The J gene is TRBJ1-3, the V gene TRBV29-1, with no clear D. The V and J ends lost 0 bases and 4 bases respectively, with 10 bases between them. The CDR3 is 14 amino acids. CDR1 is SQVTM, CDR2 ANQGSEA, per germline. CDR3 sequence: CSVEDLGGGNTIYF. CDR3 sequence (DNA): TGCAGCGTTGAAGATCTGGGCGGCGGAAACACCATATATTTT.

The chain links TRBV30 to TRBJ2-7, with D perhaps assigned TRBD1 or TRBD2 (5 bases each). Germline assignment: CDR1 GTSNPN and CDR2 SVGIG (reference sequence). The CDR3 has 12 amino acids. Trimming took off 0 bases at V and 4 bases at J, with 7 bases between the two ends. Written as DNA, the CDR3 is TGTGCCTGGAGTGTGAGGGGTTACGAGCAGTACTTC. This sequence encodes CAWSVRGYEQYF.

V usage is TRBV5-1 and J usage is TRBJ2-3, with D hard to call. This CDR3 spans 12 amino acids. CDR1 is SGHRS and CDR2 is YFSETQ in the germline V gene. The V gene lost 5 bases and the J gene lost 0 bases, with 4 bases spanning the gap. CDR3 sequence: CASSTSTDTQYF. CDR3 nucleotide sequence: TGCGCCAGCAGTACAAGCACAGATACGCAGTATTTT.

The rearrangement links TRBV7-6 to TRBJ1-3; D call uncertain. The CDR3 totals 18 residues. Germline assignment: CDR1 SGHVS and CDR2 FNYEAQ. Trimming took 1 base from V and 0 from J, leaving 16 bases between them. CDR3 protein: CASSLGASPLSSGNTIYF. CDR3 nucleotides: TGTGCCAGCAGCTTAGGGGCATCGCCTTTGAGCTCTGGAAACACCATATATTTT.

The chain links TRBV11-2 to TRBJ2-5, with D possibly matching TRBD1 (5 bases). The CDR3 is 15 residues long. Trimming removed 4 bases from V and 2 bases from J, with 14 bases in between. Germline assignment: CDR1 SGHAT and CDR2 FQNNGV. The CDR3 loop is CASSYSPQGQETQYF. The CDR3, as DNA: TGTGCCAGCAGCTACTCCCCTCAGGGTCAAGAGACCCAGTACTTC.

The rearrangement links TRBV28 to TRBJ1-2, with 7 positions matching TRBD1. The CDR3 is 13 amino acids. V shed 11 bases, J shed 4 bases, and the junction held 10 bases outside the gene matches. Germline lookup yields CDR1 MDHEN and CDR2 SYDVKM. The CDR3 nucleotides are TGTGCCGCGGTCGAGGGGGCTGGCTATGGCTACACCTTC. Translating it yields CAAVEGAGYGYTF.

The chain combines TRBV28 with TRBJ1-5; D is unresolved. V was clipped by 7 bases and J by 6 bases, with 19 bases between them. The CDR3 extends over 15 amino acids. Germline V gives CDR1 MDHEN, CDR2 SYDVKM. CDR3 sequence (DNA): TGTGCCAGCACCGCCGGCAAGAGTAACGGTCAGCCCCAGCATTTT. Encoded protein: CASTAGKSNGQPQHF.

As for this clone: This same CDR3 is encoded by further DNA sequences in the sample. The genes are TRBV7-2 and TRBJ1-5; D may be TRBD1 (6 bases). V was shortened by 1 base and J by 5 bases, with 6 bases between the two germline ends. Per the germline V gene, CDR1 is SGHTA and CDR2 is FQGNSA. The CDR3 covers 13 residues. The CDR3 sequence is CASSLDRDQPQHF. For the CDR3, the DNA is TGTGCCAGCAGCTTAGACAGGGATCAGCCCCAGCATTTT.

V usage is TRBV6-1 and J usage is TRBJ1-2, with 9 nucleotides matching TRBD1. Germline V gives CDR1 MNHNS, CDR2 SASEGT. V was pared by 2 bases and J by 8 bases, with 3 bases of the junction left unmatched. The CDR3 spans 13 residues. The CDR3 nucleotides read TGTGCCAGCAGTGAAAGGACAGGGGTCGGCTACACCTTC. It is translated as CASSERTGVGYTF.

The sample holds one count of this clone. The V gene is TRBV2, the J gene TRBJ2-1, with D possibly matching TRBD1 (6 bases). The V end lost 1 base, the J end lost 1 base, and 17 bases lay between the germline ends. Per the germline V gene, CDR1 is SNHLY and CDR2 is FYNNEI. The CDR3 runs 18 residues. The CDR3 loop reads CASSEVDYDRNSYNEQFF. The CDR3 DNA reads as TGTGCCAGCAGTGAAGTGGATTATGACAGGAATTCCTACAATGAGCAGTTCTTC.

The chain recombines TRBV7-9 with TRBJ1-2; no definite D call. Trimming took 1 base from V and 7 from J, leaving 16 bases between them. Per the germline V gene, CDR1 is SEHNR and CDR2 is FQNEAQ (reference sequence). This CDR3 spans 15 amino acids. CDR3 sequence reads: CASSLGPGSGFGYTF. The CDR3 region has the DNA TGTGCCAGCAGCTTAGGACCAGGTTCTGGTTTTGGCTACACCTTC.

V is TRBV5-1 and J is TRBJ2-7; D ambiguous. The CDR3 totals 11 residues. CDR1 SGHRS and CDR2 YFSETQ come from the germline V gene. V was trimmed by 10 bases and J by 5 bases, leaving 13 bases between them. The CDR3 sequence is CADPRLHEQYF. CDR3 coding DNA: TGCGCCGACCCCCGGCTTCACGAGCAGTACTTC.

The chain has TRBV6-5 and TRBJ1-1, with a possible D match to TRBD1 (5 bases). In germline, CDR1 is MNHEY, CDR2 SVGAGI. CDR3 length: 14 amino acids. V lost 3 bases and J 10 bases, leaving 18 bases between the germline ends. The CDR3 nucleotides read TGTGCCAGCAGTTATCAGGGCCGCGGGGAGGGAGCTTTCTTT. It translates to CASSYQGRGEGAFF.

The gene calls are TRBV2 and TRBJ2-2, with 14 bases identical to TRBD2. Germline V gene data show CDR1 as SNHLY and CDR2 as FYNNEI. The CDR3 contains 17 residues. V lost 6 bases to trimming and J lost 5 bases; unmatched junction nucleotides: 8. The CDR3 nucleotides are TGTGCCAGCAGGGCAAGGACTAGCGGGAGGAATACCGGGGAGCTGTTTTTT. It yields the protein CASRARTSGRNTGELFF.

This clone was seen just once. This rearrangement joins TRBV6-5 to TRBJ2-1; a weak D match, TRBD2 (6 bases). Germline-derived CDR1 and CDR2 are MNHEY and SVGAGI. V was trimmed by 2 bases and J by 5 bases, leaving 10 bases between them. The CDR3 totals 14 residues. Here the CDR3 reads CASSYIGGNNEQFF. For the CDR3, the DNA is TGTGCCAGCAGTTACATCGGGGGAAACAATGAGCAGTTCTTC.

The rearrangement joins TRBV30 to TRBJ2-1; TRBD2 might be the D (6 bases). The ends were cut back, 2 bases at V and 4 bases at J, with 15 bases in the middle. The CDR3 has 15 amino acids. From germline, CDR1 is GTSNPN and CDR2 SVGIG (reference sequence). The CDR3 DNA follows: TGTGCCTGGAGTAGCATGGCGGGGAAGTACAATGAGCAGTTCTTC. This codes for CAWSSMAGKYNEQFF.

The table lists this clone with a few counts. The gene calls are TRBV7-3 and TRBJ2-1; the match to TRBD2 covers 9 bases. Germline V gene data show CDR1 as SGHTA and CDR2 as FQGTGA. The ends lost 2 bases at V and 4 bases at J; junction bases unmatched: 3. This CDR3 has 15 residues. CDR3 region: CASSLLAGRYNEQFF. CDR3 DNA: TGTGCCAGCAGCTTACTAGCGGGAAGGTACAATGAGCAGTTCTTC.

This clone was recorded once. The chain recombines TRBV6-1 with TRBJ1-5; D is unresolved. V lost 8 bases to trimming and J lost 0 bases, with 2 bases between them. The CDR3 sequence is 11 residues long. CDR1 is MNHNS and CDR2 is SASEGT in the germline V gene. CDR3 nucleotides: TGTGCCAGCGATAGCAATCAGCCCCAGCATTTT. It yields the protein CASDSNQPQHF.

This clone was detected only a few times. The V call is TRBV5-1, the J call TRBJ1-2; possible D gene TRBD1, 5 bases. This CDR3 contains 13 residues. Deletions cut 0 bases from V and 4 bases from J, with 7 bases between. From germline, CDR1 is SGHRS and CDR2 YFSETQ. Written as DNA, the CDR3 is TGCGCCAGCAGCTTGGCGACAGCCTATGGCTACACCTTC. Protein sequence: CASSLATAYGYTF.

V usage is TRBV28 and J usage is TRBJ2-7; 8 nucleotides align to TRBD1. J lost 0 bases, V lost 4 bases, and 5 bases had no gene match. Per germline, CDR1 MDHEN and CDR2 SYDVKM. The CDR3 is made up of 15 amino acids. In DNA form, the CDR3 reads TGTGCCAGCAGTTCGACAGGGGCGACCTCCTACGAGCAGTACTTC. Protein product: CASSSTGATSYEQYF.

The rearrangement links TRBV27 to TRBJ1-5; 12 bases map to TRBD1. There are 15 residues in the CDR3. Germline CDR1 MNHEY, CDR2 SMNVEV (reference sequence). Trimming took 5 bases from V and 7 from J; bases not matched to a gene: 6. The CDR3 region is CASSLGTGGRQPQHF. CDR3 DNA: TGTGCCAGCAGTCTCGGGACAGGGGGCCGGCAGCCCCAGCATTTT.

V usage is TRBV9 and J usage is TRBJ1-2; D is ambiguous. V lost 6 bases, J lost 8 bases, and 14 bases lay in between. Germline V gene lookup returns CDR1 SGDLS and CDR2 YYNGEE. The CDR3 is 12 residues long. In DNA form, the CDR3 reads TGTGCCAGCACCTCCGTGGGTGGAGGCTACACCTTC. It specifies CASTSVGGGYTF.

The chain employs TRBV6-1 and TRBJ2-5; the match to TRBD2 covers 13 bases. Germline V gene sequence: CDR1 MNHNS, CDR2 SASEGT. This CDR3 comprises 14 residues. With 10 bases clipped from V and 4 bases from J, the junction kept 6 bases outside the gene matches. The CDR3 DNA sequence: TGTGCCACCCGGACTAGCGGGAGCGGAGAGACCCAGTACTTC. This gives the protein CATRTSGSGETQYF.

The rearrangement joins TRBV9 to TRBJ2-5; 8 bases line up with TRBD2. Germline CDR1 and CDR2: SGDLS and YYNGEE. The CDR3 extends over 15 amino acids. Germline trimming cut 3 bases from V and 5 bases from J; bases unmatched to any gene: 9. The CDR3 loop reads CASSARLATAETQYF. As DNA, the CDR3 is TGTGCCAGCAGCGCAAGACTAGCGACGGCGGAGACCCAGTACTTC.

The rearrangement links TRBV4-3 to TRBJ1-2, with 8 bases lining up with TRBD1. V was clipped by 4 bases and J by 0 bases; unmatched bases: 4. The CDR3 spans 15 residues. CDR1 and CDR2 from the germline V gene are LGHNA and YSLEER. This CDR3 reads CASSRTGNSNYGYTF. The CDR3 region has the DNA TGCGCCAGCAGCCGGACAGGGAATTCTAACTATGGCTACACCTTC.

The chain joins TRBV4-2 to TRBJ2-1, with 7 bases matching TRBD2. This CDR3 is built from 18 residues. V lost 4 bases to trimming and J lost 6 bases; unmatched junction nucleotides: 18. Germline V CDR1 and CDR2: LGHNA, YNFKEQ. In nucleotides, the CDR3 is TGTGCCAGCAGCCCACGAGGGCGGGAGAGGAGTGTAGGCAATGAGCAGTTCTTC. Translation gives CASSPRGRERSVGNEQFF.